The 20 T cell receptor beta chains given below trace back to one sample, sequenced in a study of cytomegalovirus exposure and HLA in healthy donors. Use of 60 Vbeta and 13 Jbeta primers characterized the PCR. Using immunoSEQ multiplex PCR, the repertoire was profiled, and TCRdb retains in-frame clones only, with some absent. The sample shows 120,000 or so clones, 70% to 80% of them seen only once. Sequencing was done on a sample of PBMCs. These receptors came from a man under 40 in good health and CMV-seronegative.

The chain recombines TRBV9 with TRBJ2-2; D uncertain. From germline, CDR1 is SGDLS and CDR2 YYNGEE. The CDR3 totals 14 residues. Trimming took 0 bases from V and 3 from J, leaving 6 bases between them. CDR3: CASSVGQHTGELFF. The CDR3 DNA reads as TGTGCCAGCAGCGTAGGACAACACACCGGGGAGCTGTTTTTT.

This rearrangement joins TRBV5-1 to TRBJ1-3; 11 nucleotides line up with TRBD1. Unmatched junction bases numbered 2, after V lost 4 bases and J lost 2 bases. This CDR3 region has 15 residues. Germline values: CDR1 SGHRS, CDR2 YFSETQ. CDR3 bases: TGCGCCAGCAGCATGGACAGGGGGCCTGGAAACACCATATATTTT. It yields the protein CASSMDRGPGNTIYF.

This chain connects TRBV7-9 to TRBJ1-5; 9 nucleotides line up with TRBD1. Germline CDR1 is SEHNR and CDR2 is FQNEAQ (reference sequence). V lost 6 bases and J lost 4; bases outside the gene matches: 7. This CDR3 comprises 15 residues. In DNA, the CDR3 is TGTGCCAGCAGTAAACAGGGGGCCGGGAATCAGCCCCAGCATTTT. Protein: CASSKQGAGNQPQHF. The full variable domain, rest sourced from reference TRBV7-9 and TRBJ1-5, is DTGVSQNPRHKITKRGQNVTFRCDPISEHNRLYWYRQTLGQGPEFLTYFQNEAQLEKSRLLSDRFSAERPKGSFSTLEIQRTEQGDSAMYLCASSKQGAGNQPQHFGDGTRLSIL.

This chain connects TRBV6-1 to TRBJ2-7, with 9 bases matching TRBD2. V trimming: 2 bases; J trimming: 4 bases; junction bases outside the gene matches: 6. Per germline, CDR1 MNHNS and CDR2 SASEGT. The CDR3 contains 15 residues. The CDR3 DNA sequence: TGTGCCAGCAGTGAATACGCGGGAGGGGTGTACGAGCAGTACTTC. Translation: CASSEYAGGVYEQYF.

The gene calls are TRBV28 and TRBJ2-7; TRBD1 matches at 10 bases. Germline V lookup: CDR1 MDHEN, CDR2 SYDVKM. This CDR3 is 16 amino acids long. The V and J ends lost 7 bases and 2 bases, in that order; junction bases with no gene match: 11. CDR3 residues: CASNPTQGQGPYEQYF. As DNA, the CDR3 is TGTGCCAGCAACCCGACGCAGGGACAGGGGCCCTACGAGCAGTACTTC.

This chain connects TRBV6-6 to TRBJ2-1; 9 bases map to TRBD1. Looked up from germline, CDR1 is MNHNY and CDR2 is SVGAGI (reference sequence). V was clipped by 0 bases and J by 6 bases; unmatched bases: 6. The CDR3 contains 16 residues. The DNA for the CDR3 is TGTGCCAGCAGTTACTCGGACAGGGGAAGATCCAATGAGCAGTTCTTC. Protein: CASSYSDRGRSNEQFF.

As regards this clone: At one boundary the junction diverges from the germline segment, which might be a read error. The chain combines TRBV6-5 with TRBJ1-2; TRBD1 might be the D (6 bases). CDR1 and CDR2 from the germline V gene are MNHEY and SVGAGI. The CDR3 covers 14 residues. The chain's CDR3 is CAGSYSWGQRGYTF. CDR3 in DNA: TGTGCCGGCAGTTACTCGTGGGGGCAGCGAGGCTACACCTTC.

This chain links TRBV4-3 with TRBJ1-2, with D possibly TRBD1 on 5 matching bases. Trimming took off 0 bases at V and 8 bases at J, with 16 bases between the two ends. Germline lookup yields CDR1 LGHNA and CDR2 YSLEER. CDR3 size: 15 residues. The CDR3 coding sequence is TGCGCCAGCAGCCAAGATTTAACAGGAGGGCAAGGCTACACCTTC. Amino acid sequence: CASSQDLTGGQGYTF.

The gene calls are TRBV7-2 and TRBJ2-1; D possibly corresponds to TRBD1 (6 bases). The CDR3 consists of 15 residues. Germline V CDR1 and CDR2: SGHTA, FQGNSA. Trimming removed 1 base from V and 5 bases from J, with 12 bases in between. The CDR3 spells CASSLGRGLDNEQFF. CDR3 DNA: TGTGCCAGCAGCTTAGGCAGGGGCTTGGACAATGAGCAGTTCTTC.

The chain links TRBV27 to TRBJ2-7; 7 bases fit TRBD2. V shed 6 bases, J shed 0 bases, and the junction held 2 bases outside the gene matches. The CDR3 length is 13 residues. Per the germline V gene, CDR1 is MNHEY and CDR2 is SMNVEV (reference sequence). DNA for the CDR3: TGTGCCAGCAGGGGGGGGGACTCCTACGAGCAGTACTTC. It yields the protein CASRGGDSYEQYF.

The V and J genes are TRBV5-5 and TRBJ1-6; TRBD1 matches 10 bases. The ends lost 5 bases at V and 7 bases at J; junction bases unmatched: 9. From germline, CDR1 is SGHKS and CDR2 YYEKEE (reference sequence). The CDR3 is made up of 16 amino acids. CDR3 sequence reads: CASRSGQGIMNSPLHF. CDR3 coding DNA: TGTGCCAGCAGATCGGGACAGGGGATCATGAATTCACCCCTCCACTTT.

The V gene is TRBV20-1, the J gene TRBJ2-7; D ambiguous. The CDR3 extends over 10 amino acids. Trimming removed 1 base at V and 6 bases at J, with 4 bases between. Germline V gene lookup returns CDR1 DFQATT and CDR2 SNEGSKA (reference sequence). The CDR3, as DNA: TGCAGTGCTAGAGTTAGCGAGCAGTACTTC. Its translation: CSARVSEQYF.

The chain has TRBV9 and TRBJ2-3, with 9 bases that match TRBD1. Germline lookup yields CDR1 SGDLS and CDR2 YYNGEE. The V and J ends lost 3 bases and 0 bases, in that order; junction bases with no gene match: 11. The CDR3 contains 18 residues. The CDR3 reads CASSEIGPGQGSTDTQYF. CDR3 DNA: TGTGCCAGCAGCGAGATAGGACCGGGACAGGGAAGCACAGATACGCAGTATTTT.

The chain combines TRBV9 with TRBJ1-5; D may be TRBD1 (6 bases). From germline, CDR1 is SGDLS and CDR2 YYNGEE. The CDR3 contains 15 residues. Trimming cost V 4 bases and J 5 bases, with 16 bases left between them. CDR3 protein: CASSPSGENDQPQHF. The DNA for the CDR3 is TGTGCCAGCAGCCCCTCAGGGGAGAATGATCAGCCCCAGCATTTT.

The rearrangement links TRBV2 to TRBJ1-5, with 7 bases that match TRBD1. There are 15 residues in the CDR3. Germline CDR1 SNHLY, CDR2 FYNNEI. With V trimmed by 4 bases and J by 0 bases, 3 bases remained unmatched. The CDR3 sequence: CASSVTGNSNQPQHF. CDR3 nucleotide sequence: TGTGCCAGCAGTGTGACAGGGAATAGCAATCAGCCCCAGCATTTT.

CDR3 nucleotide sequence: TGTGCCAGCAGTCGGGCTAGCGGGAGGTACACCGGGGAGCTGTTTTTT. Translation: CASSRASGRYTGELFF. J is TRBJ2-2 and V is TRBV27; 11 positions match TRBD2. The J segment lost 3 bases and the V segment lost 5 bases, leaving 5 bases of the junction unmatched. CDR1 MNHEY and CDR2 SMNVEV come from the germline V gene (reference sequence). The CDR3 has 16 residues.

This clone was picked up a small number of times. This sequence joins TRBV25-1 and TRBJ1-6; 9 positions match TRBD1. The CDR3 has 16 amino acids. CDR1 MGHDK and CDR2 SYGVNS come from the germline V gene. V lost 3 bases to trimming and J lost 7 bases; unmatched junction nucleotides: 7. The CDR3 sequence: CASSDRAGTGNSPLHF. CDR3 sequence (DNA): TGTGCCAGCAGTGACCGCGCCGGGACAGGGAATTCACCCCTCCACTTT.

The chain is built from TRBV18 and TRBJ1-1; no reliable D call. CDR1 and CDR2 (germline): KGHSH, LQKENI. CDR3 length: 13 amino acids. Trimming took 2 bases from V and 5 from J, leaving 9 bases between them. The CDR3 loop reads CASSPTSKTEAFF. The CDR3 DNA is TGTGCCAGCTCACCAACGTCTAAAACTGAAGCTTTCTTT.

The chain uses TRBV5-1 and TRBJ1-1, with TRBD1 matching over 11 bases. The CDR3 consists of 16 residues. With 4 bases clipped from V and 1 base from J, the junction kept 6 bases outside the gene matches. Germline loops: CDR1 SGHRS, CDR2 YFSETQ. The CDR3 DNA reads TGCGCCAGCAGCCCGGGACAGGGGGTCCAGAACACTGAAGCTTTCTTT. Amino acid sequence: CASSPGQGVQNTEAFF.

This chain joins TRBV28 and TRBJ1-5, with 8 bases lining up with TRBD1. CDR3 length: 15 residues. With 5 bases clipped from V and 8 bases from J, the junction kept 11 bases outside the gene matches. The germline V gene has CDR1 MDHEN and CDR2 SYDVKM. The CDR3 sequence: CASSIIQGAGEPQHF. DNA of the CDR3: TGTGCCAGCAGTATCATTCAGGGGGCAGGAGAGCCCCAGCATTTT.